These T cell receptor beta chains were read from a single sample in a study of OX40 agonist ivuxolimab in advanced cancers. The method was immunoSEQ multiplex PCR; TCRdb's version includes in-frame clones alone and lacks a portion of them. Among 100,000 to 110,000 clones listed, under 95% were seen once. This sample comprised CD4+ or CD8+ T cells sorted from blood, obtained in a trial of the OX40 agonist ivuxolimab. Every receptor here comes from an adult with an advanced solid tumor such as melanoma, head and neck, liver or kidney cancer. Each CDR3 is given with its conserved first and last residue. Each record gives: V gene, J gene, CDR3 protein.

TRBV11-1	TRBJ2-7	CASSLILASYEQYF
TRBV4-1	TRBJ1-4	CASSPQGTTEKLFF
TRBV28	TRBJ1-1	CASSLHRGRTEAFF
TRBV15	.	CATSRGFSGGYEQYF
TRBV4-3	TRBJ1-2	CASSQDKGYGYTF
TRBV7-2	TRBJ2-7	CASSLGLEIYEQYF
TRBV5-1	TRBJ1-2	CASSLGGQGAVGYTF
TRBV6-5	TRBJ2-2	CASKQGGAGGELFF
TRBV6-1	.	CASSEGLYSYEQYF
TRBV4-3	TRBJ1-5	CASSQADQGRNQPQHF
TRBV2	TRBJ2-5	CASNSGFQETQYF
TRBV6-1	TRBJ2-7	CASRLWDGYEQYF
TRBV7-8	TRBJ2-7	CASRGRGYEQYF
TRBV4-2	TRBJ2-2	CASSQSGGTGELFF
TRBV19	TRBJ2-5	CASSMGNQETQYF
TRBV10-3	TRBJ2-3	CAIRRGQDTDTQYF
TRBV4-2	TRBJ1-2	CASSHIGAGEGGYTF
TRBV10-3	TRBJ1-5	CAISEGALRNQPQHF
TRBV18	TRBJ2-7	CASSPGTGGDEQYF
TRBV7-9	TRBJ2-7	CASSSTGGLAEAYEQYF
TRBV5-3	TRBJ2-7	CARSLTLAGAREQYF
TRBV9	TRBJ2-5	CASSVVSGGTQYF
TRBV4-2	TRBJ1-5	CASSREVGGGERNQPQHF
TRBV4-3	TRBJ2-7	CASSPRWEAYEQYF
TRBV6-1	TRBJ1-4	CASTEGQLINEKLFF
TRBV7-9	TRBJ1-5	CASSLEIRGPQHF
TRBV4-1	TRBJ2-2	CASSQVLAGNTGELFF
TRBV5-4	TRBJ2-1	CASSFTQGDEQFF
TRBV30	TRBJ2-5	CAWSGRIGQETQYF
TRBV18	TRBJ2-7	CASSPQGFLAEQYF
TRBV7-9	TRBJ1-4	CASSREGLNEKLFF
TRBV25-1	TRBJ2-3	CASSDRGRTDTQYF
TRBV7-2	TRBJ2-7	CASSLGSGGRGGEQYF
TRBV6-8	TRBJ2-1	CASKSDRGPTTYNEQFF
TRBV10-2	TRBJ2-3	CASSVMGLSTDTQYF
TRBV4-3	TRBJ2-2	CASSQSRTGTTNTGELFF
TRBV5-1	TRBJ2-7	CASSLTGTSPYEQYF
TRBV4-1	TRBJ2-7	CASSRESSYEQYF
TRBV18	TRBJ1-2	CASSPPGKGQDYGYTF
TRBV29-1	TRBJ2-3	CSLSRADTQYF
TRBV18	TRBJ1-5	CASSLTGTGSGSNQPQHF
TRBV4-2	TRBJ1-3	CASSQVSATGGSGNTIYF
TRBV9	TRBJ1-5	CASSVEIDQPQHF
TRBV5-1	TRBJ1-2	CASSLGQGGGYTF
TRBV7-9	TRBJ1-1	CASSLLNTEAFF